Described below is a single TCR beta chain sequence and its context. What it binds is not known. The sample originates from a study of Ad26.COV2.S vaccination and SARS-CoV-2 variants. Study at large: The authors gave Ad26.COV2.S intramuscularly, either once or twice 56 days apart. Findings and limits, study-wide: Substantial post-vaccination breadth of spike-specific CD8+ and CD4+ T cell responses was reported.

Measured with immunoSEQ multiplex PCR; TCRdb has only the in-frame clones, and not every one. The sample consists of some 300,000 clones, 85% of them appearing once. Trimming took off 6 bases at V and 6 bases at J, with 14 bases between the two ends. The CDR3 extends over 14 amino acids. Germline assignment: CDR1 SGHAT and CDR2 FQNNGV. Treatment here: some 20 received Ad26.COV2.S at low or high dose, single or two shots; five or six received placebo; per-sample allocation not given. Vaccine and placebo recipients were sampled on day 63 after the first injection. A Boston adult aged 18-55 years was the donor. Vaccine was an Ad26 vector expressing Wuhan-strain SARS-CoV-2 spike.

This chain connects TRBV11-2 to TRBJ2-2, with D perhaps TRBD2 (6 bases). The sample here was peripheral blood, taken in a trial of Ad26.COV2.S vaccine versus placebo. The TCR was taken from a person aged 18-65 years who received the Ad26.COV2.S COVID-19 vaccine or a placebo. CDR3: CASRGGYGAGELFF. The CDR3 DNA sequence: TGTGCCAGCAGGGGGGGATACGGGGCCGGGGAGCTGTTTTTT. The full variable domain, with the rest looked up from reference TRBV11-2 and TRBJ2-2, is EAGVAQSPRYKIIEKRQSVAFWCNPISGHATLYWYQQILGQGPKLLIQFQNNGVVDDSQLPKDRFSAERLKGVDSTLKIQPAKLEDSAVYLCASRGGYGAGELFFGEGSRLTVL.